This T cell receptor beta chain was found in a study of technical replicates of blood from a handful of donors. Germline loops: CDR1 SGHTA, CDR2 FQGNSA. The CDR3 is made up of 19 amino acids. The V segment lost 0 bases and the J segment 3 bases; nucleotides outside the gene matches: 16. Assay: immunoSEQ multiplex PCR; the TCRdb copy retains only in-frame clones and omits some. The sample yields more than 90,000 clones, approximately 95% seen once. The source is a human donor in good health. Sample: T cells isolated from PBMCs. The chain carries TRBV7-2 and TRBJ1-1; TRBD1 agrees at 7 bases. CDR3 nucleotide sequence: TGTGCCAGCAGCTTAGCGAGGGGGGCGAGACAGGGTGGGGACACTGAAGCTTTCTTT. Translated: CASSLARGARQGGDTEAFF.